This TCR beta chain derives from a study of OX40 agonist ivuxolimab in advanced cancers. About the study: The dose-escalation cohort was approximately 81% male, with a mean age of around 60 years, ranging about 20 to 79.

Study results and caveats: At 0.1 to 3.0 mg/kg and by week 6, CD4+ and CD8+ T cells in the blood had expanded clonally.

Worth noting for this clone: Antigen unknown.

Clones were sequenced by immunoSEQ multiplex PCR, and TCRdb holds only the in-frame ones, with some missing. The data hold approximately 73,000 clones, with approximately 90% observed a single time. Sequenced here: CD4+ or CD8+ T cells sorted from blood, sampled in a trial of the OX40 agonist ivuxolimab. The TCR originated in an adult with an advanced solid tumor such as melanoma, head and neck, liver or kidney cancer.

The CDR3 here is CASSFQGAVSGNTIYF. The CDR3 DNA sequence: TGTGCCAGCAGCTTCCAGGGGGCAGTTTCTGGAAACACCATATATTTT. The chain uses TRBV5-6 and TRBJ1-3; 8 bases align to TRBD1. There are 16 residues in the CDR3. Trimming removed 2 bases from V and 1 base from J; junction bases left unmatched: 5. Germline CDR1 is SGHDT and CDR2 is YYEEEE.